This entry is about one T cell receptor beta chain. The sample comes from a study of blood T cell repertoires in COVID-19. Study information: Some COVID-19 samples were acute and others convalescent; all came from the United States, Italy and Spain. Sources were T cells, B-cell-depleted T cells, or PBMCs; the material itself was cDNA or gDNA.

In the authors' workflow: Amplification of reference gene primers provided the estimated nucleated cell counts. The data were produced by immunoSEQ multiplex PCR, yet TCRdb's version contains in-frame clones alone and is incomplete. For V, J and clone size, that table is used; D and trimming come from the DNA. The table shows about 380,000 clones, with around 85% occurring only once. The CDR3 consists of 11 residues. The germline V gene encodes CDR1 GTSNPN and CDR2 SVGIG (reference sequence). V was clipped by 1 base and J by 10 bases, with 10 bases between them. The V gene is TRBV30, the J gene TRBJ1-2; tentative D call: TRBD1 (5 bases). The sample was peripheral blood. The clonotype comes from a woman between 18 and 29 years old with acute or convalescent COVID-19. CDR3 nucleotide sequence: TGTGCCTGGAGTGAATCCAGGGACTACACCTTC. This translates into CAWSESRDYTF.